This TCR beta chain was captured in a study of CD8+ T cells in alopecia areata. Study-level information: Treated individuals took tofacitinib by mouth, 5 to 10 mg twice daily.

The CDR3 consists of 14 residues. Germline V gene sequence: CDR1 MNHEY, CDR2 SMNVEV (reference sequence). V shed 6 bases and J shed 2 bases, with 14 bases lying between them. As to treatment: oral pan-JAK inhibitor, 5-10 mg twice daily. Specimens obtained from alopecia areata patients comprised lesional scalp punch biopsies and peripheral blood. Extracted from the samples, RNA was reverse transcribed into cDNA to serve as the sequencing template. The protocol was immunoSEQ multiplex PCR, while the TCRdb copy is restricted to in-frame clones and leaves out a portion. This table holds roughly 280,000 clones, roughly 63% found once.

The chain uses TRBV27 and TRBJ2-7, with D perhaps assigned TRBD1 or TRBD2 (7 bases each). Source: CD4+ T cells sorted from blood, taken around week 53, from a patient treated with tofacitinib. This TCR came from a human donor with alopecia areata. Here the CDR3 reads CASRGQGGTYEQYF. The CDR3 DNA follows: TGTGCCAGCAGAGGGCAGGGGGGGACCTACGAGCAGTACTTC.